This record looks at one T cell receptor (beta chain) sequence and its context. Its antigen is unknown. This sample stems from a study of cytomegalovirus exposure and HLA in healthy donors. Findings of the study overall: Cytomegalovirus status, reportedly, was diagnosed with high specificity and sensitivity by the classifier.

J gave up 5 bases and V 0 bases, and 3 bases lay outside the gene matches. The CDR3 contains 15 residues. The germline CDR1 and CDR2 sequences are SGHRS and YFSETQ. The PCR used 60 Vbeta and 13 Jbeta primers. Data came from immunoSEQ multiplex PCR; TCRdb stores just in-frame clones and leaves some out. The sample consists of approximately 140,000 clones, more than 60% of them appearing once. This receptor was obtained from a man aged 35 to 55 in good health and CMV-seronegative. Sequenced input: PBMCs. The chain links TRBV5-1 to TRBJ2-1; 9 bases are a match to TRBD1. The CDR3 loop is CASSLGGQGNNEQFF. CDR3 in DNA: TGCGCCAGCAGCTTGGGAGGACAGGGGAACAATGAGCAGTTCTTC.